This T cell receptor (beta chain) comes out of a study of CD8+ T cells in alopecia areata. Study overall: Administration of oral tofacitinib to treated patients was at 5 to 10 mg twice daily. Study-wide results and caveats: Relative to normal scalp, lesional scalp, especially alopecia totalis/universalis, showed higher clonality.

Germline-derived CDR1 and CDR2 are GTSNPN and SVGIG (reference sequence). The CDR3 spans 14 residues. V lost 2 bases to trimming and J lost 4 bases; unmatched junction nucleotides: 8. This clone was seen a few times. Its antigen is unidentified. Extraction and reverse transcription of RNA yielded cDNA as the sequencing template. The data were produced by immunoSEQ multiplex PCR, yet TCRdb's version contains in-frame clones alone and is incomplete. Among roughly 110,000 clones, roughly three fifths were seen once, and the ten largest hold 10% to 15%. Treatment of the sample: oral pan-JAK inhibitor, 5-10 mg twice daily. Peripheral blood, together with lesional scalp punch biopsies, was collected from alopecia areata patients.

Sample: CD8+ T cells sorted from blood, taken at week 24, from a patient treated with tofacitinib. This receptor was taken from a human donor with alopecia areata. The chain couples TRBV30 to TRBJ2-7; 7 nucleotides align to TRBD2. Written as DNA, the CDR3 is TGTGCCTGGAGTTTGACTAGCCGCGAATACGAGCAGTACTTC. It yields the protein CAWSLTSREYEQYF.